This T cell receptor beta chain is from a study of cytomegalovirus exposure and HLA in healthy donors (dated by TCRdb to between 2016 and 2019). Broadly, across the study: An earlier analysis of under 600 of the donors reported more than 250 Gb of sequence data and around 120 million unique TCR beta sequences from about 180 million T cells. Among 300 to 500 genotyped donors of the cohort, an average of approximately 240,000 unique TCR beta nucleotide sequences was sequenced per donor, of which 15% to 20% were non-productive. A later genetic analysis took genome-wide SNP genotypes for about 65% of the 666 donors and used that subset as a discovery cohort. The number of donors typed differed by locus, with roughly 620-640 for A, B, C, DRB1 and DQB1, 522 for DQA1, about 610 for DPA1, and some 470 for DPB1. To decide whether each TCR beta V gene segment behaved as functional or pseudogenic, an earlier analysis of some 600 of the donors relied on high-throughput TCR beta sequencing. Along with the approximately 600-subject first cohort, a separate validation cohort of over a hundred different subjects was used. HLA typing included class I and class II loci at four-digit resolution. Every discovery cohort repertoire had been produced on one sequencing platform. To predict cytomegalovirus infection status, the study combined high-throughput TCR immunosequencing, statistical association of individual TCRs with disease status, and machine learning. Around 300 gigabases of sequencing data and approximately 93 million unique TCR sequences were included in an early release covering around 600 HLA-typed donors. Of the roughly 400 genotyped donors, 75% to 85% were placed in the genetic ancestry cluster associated with self-reported Caucasian donors. In the later analysis, no new phenotypic data were used to find candidate immune exposures; instead, reliance was placed on TCR beta sequences and their occurrence across donors. Roughly 5 DR-DQ haplotypes were treated as single units for association and clustering because of strong linkage in the cohort. The study was designed to test whether signatures of past pathogen exposure could be identified by cataloging public T cell receptors. In a later analysis, previously published TCR beta repertoires from 666 donors were re-analyzed and high-resolution HLA genotyping was added so that TCR occurrence patterns could be studied. Using immunosequencing, the study profiled T cell repertoires from some 670 subjects and related those repertoires to cytomegalovirus serostatus. Alongside the repertoire data, information on donor age, sex, ethnicity and CMV serostatus was compiled. What the study reported, not specific to this receptor: Because the 87-base-pair reads could not distinguish some IMGT-functional V segments, including TRBV6-2 and TRBV6-3, those segments were excluded. A later genetic analysis reported fewer N-insertions in productive TCRs among donors in an Asian-associated ancestry cluster than the roughly 620-donor mean. The authors suggested that the approach could potentially be generalized to other disease states and immunological phenotypes. A cluster of highly shared sequence variants was judged likely to represent a technical artifact of the sequencing pipeline. A further reported finding was that TCR beta sequences accurately predicted the HLA-A and HLA-B alleles for most subjects in the first cohort. According to a later analysis, parvovirus B19, influenza, CMV and Epstein-Barr virus appeared linked to several top co-occurrence clusters. In vitro tests confirmed that a few of the cytomegalovirus-associated TCR beta chains recognize cytomegalovirus antigens. According to a later analysis, most CMV-associated TCR beta chains appeared to be HLA-restricted, and the HLA associations seemed to be driven largely by CMV exposure. Most TCR sequences were observed very rarely across donors, whereas some public TCRs were present in many individuals. In the study, approximately 160 TCR beta chains were listed as associated with cytomegalovirus. Because HLA typing was unavailable for some donors at each locus, only the typed subset was used in association tests. A later genetic analysis associated a missense DCLRE1C variant with V-gene and J-gene trimming of TCR beta chains, and an independent cohort replicated the association. Linkage disequilibrium might explain the correlated functional status among segregating V segments, but an unknown experimental factor could not be excluded. A later analysis found that HLA-associated TCR beta chains were more clonally expanded and had lower generation probabilities than equally common non-associated chains. When HLA alleles, especially DR and DQ, strongly co-occurred, TCR associations were difficult to assign to individual alleles. Broadly in line with IMGT annotations, most TCR beta V segments showed up in productive rearrangements about 90% or about 30% of the time in an earlier analysis of several hundred of the donors. At a false discovery rate of 0.05, a later analysis linked around 15,000 TCR beta sequences to specific HLA alleles. The only immune exposure information available for the cohort was CMV serostatus. In a later analysis, the rate of TCR association differed among HLA loci, with DRB1 alleles having the most associated TCRs and HLA-C alleles having the fewest. Because counts were too low, more than 15 rarely observed V segments, including chromosome 9 orphons, were excluded from the earlier analysis of about 500 of the donors. Cytomegalovirus status was reported to be diagnosed by the classifier with high specificity and sensitivity in both the original and validation cohorts. Presence/absence analyses assumed roughly uniform sequencing depth across donors, an assumption that may not hold. This cohort had only TCR beta chains sequenced, and the lack of alpha or paired-chain data limited which features could be detected.

This clone was recorded once. Its antigen is currently not known. Nothing much larger sits one base from this clone, and base qualities are not available. From cysteine to phenylalanine, the CDR3 is 14 amino acids long. This entry keeps only the CDR3 DNA: 42 bases, framed from base 1. Taken from the germline V gene, the CDR1 and CDR2 loops are MGHDK and SYGVNS. The trim is 6 bases for V and 4 bases for J, with a gap of 15 bases between the germline ends. Library creation used the immunoSEQ multiplex PCR assay. For the multiplex PCR, a mixture combining 60 forward primers for TCR Vbeta segments and 13 reverse primers for TCR Jbeta segments was used. The CDR3 region of rearranged TCR beta genes was amplified from genomic DNA by a multiplex PCR assay. The amplified TCR beta libraries were sequenced on the Illumina HiSeq System as 87-base-pair reads. Regarding the original processing steps: A later analysis tallied 75 million to 95 million unique TCR beta chains across the 666 repertoires, and about 10 million of those chains were shared by two or more donors. To remove PCR and sequencing errors, raw reads were error-corrected and collapsed into unique sequences using a nearest-neighbor algorithm that merged closely related sequences. CDR3 sequences were aligned to IMGT reference sequences to assign V, D and J gene segments. Each retained sequence needed at least a six-nucleotide match to both a V gene segment and a J gene segment. A rearrangement was called productive if the CDR3 had no stop codons and remained in frame with V and J, and every other rearrangement was called non-productive. CDR3 was defined according to IMGT convention as the region running from the second conserved V-encoded cysteine to the conserved J-encoded phenylalanine. Sequences without an unambiguous match to a single V gene segment were excluded from the earlier analysis of almost 600 of the donors. An earlier analysis of a few hundred of the donors called V segments functional above 56.7% productive rearrangements and segregating when the between-donor standard deviation exceeded 5%. A statistical classification framework was built to diagnose cytomegalovirus status from the catalog of TCR beta chain sequences. In a later analysis, V and J genes were assigned by comparing TCR nucleotide sequences against IMGT/GENE-DB human TR gene sequences. A later analysis assigned CDR3 sequences and most-parsimonious VDJ recombination scenarios with the TCRdist pipeline. In a later analysis, each TCR beta chain was defined by its CDR3 amino acid sequence together with its V-gene family, and reads lacking a unique V-gene family were excluded. As a way to deal with suspected cross-contamination and a sequencing artifact, a later analysis dropped 450 to 600 nucleotide sequences that were highly shared and had low generation probability. In a later analysis, a clonal expansion index was calculated for each public chain from normalized within-repertoire ranks of inferred template counts. In a later analysis, generation probabilities were computed using a VDJ recombination model fitted to out-of-frame rearrangements, and the results were checked against IGoR. A later analysis scored TCR-TCR, TCR-HLA and TCR-CMV co-occurrence with hypergeometric tests, applying a repertoire-size bias correction to TCR pairs. False discovery rates were estimated in a later analysis by permuting HLA or CMV assignments 20 times. In a later analysis, co-occurring TCRs were grouped using DBSCAN, and TCRdist sequence similarity was added for clustering within HLA-allele-positive subsets. Repertoires with fewer than 30,000 or more than 120,000 public chains, plus five repertoires with anomalous nucleotide sharing, were excluded from co-occurrence clustering. TCRdb stores this immuneACCESS table with in-frame sequences only. Part of the clones is absent; in the studies checked, under half of the shortfall reflects unresolved V genes, and no reason is known for the rest. From that table come the V and J calls and clone size; the DNA was used to work out D and trimming. For this sample the table gives approximately 110,000 clones, of which 76% were detected only once. The top ten clones comprise 1.5% to 2.5% of the sample.

The cohort was made up of around 720 healthy bone marrow donors. All cohort members were sampled while nominally healthy, although unrecorded immune exposures were likely present. The donor was CMV seronegative and belonged to the group of over 300 seronegative cohort members. A peripheral blood sample was provided by each donor, and peripheral blood mononuclear cells were used for TCR beta sequencing. The Qiagen DNeasy Blood Extraction Kit was used to extract genomic DNA from the blood cell samples. Here the chain combines TRBV25-1 and TRBJ1-2, with a weak D call of TRBD1 (6 bases match). The sequenced material came from PBMCs. This receptor was taken from a man aged 45-65 years in good health and CMV-seronegative. CDR3 protein: CASRRGTGPYGYTF. Read as DNA, the sequence is TGTGCCAGCAGAAGGGGAACAGGGCCCTATGGCTACACCTTC.